This TCR beta chain was retrieved from a study of T cells in localized non-small cell lung cancer. TCRdb's copy holds only in-frame clones and misses some; the assay was immunoSEQ multiplex PCR. Among over 30,000 clones listed, 75% to 90% were seen once. The origin of this receptor is a man aged 35 to 69 with stage III lung adenocarcinoma. Specimen: peripheral blood mononuclear cells, collected before any cancer treatment.

The CDR3 spells CASRSVPRTGGSPLHF. The CDR3 DNA reads as TGTGCCAGCCGATCCGTTCCAAGGACAGGGGGATCACCCCTCCACTTT. The gene calls are TRBV2 and TRBJ1-6, with 10 bases identical to TRBD1. The germline CDR1 and CDR2 sequences are SNHLY and FYNNEI. The CDR3 is 16 amino acids. The V segment lost 8 bases and the J segment 10 bases; nucleotides outside the gene matches: 14. The full variable domain, its missing parts supplied by reference TRBV2 and TRBJ1-6, is EPEVTQTPSHQVTQMGQEVILRCVPISNHLYFYWYRQILGQKVEFLVSFYNNEISEKSEIFDDQFSVERPDGSNFTLKIRSTKLEDSAMYFCASRSVPRTGGSPLHFGNGTRLTVT.